A single sample is the source of the 23 T cell receptor beta chains below, sequenced in a study of T cell responses to AZD1222 COVID-19 vaccine. Produced via immunoSEQ multiplex PCR; TCRdb's table is partial and in-frame only. The sample contains about 120,000 clones, more than 85% of which appear only once. The specimen was peripheral blood, collected on day 0 of AZD1222 vaccination. These receptors were obtained from an adult in good health.

This rearrangement joins TRBV7-2 to TRBJ2-5; possibly TRBD1 or TRBD2 for D (6 bases each). Germline V gives CDR1 SGHTA, CDR2 FQGNSA. V lost 5 bases and J 4 bases, leaving 14 bases between the germline ends. CDR3 length: 14 residues. The CDR3 spells CASSLERGVETQYF. CDR3 DNA: TGTGCCAGCAGCCTAGAGAGGGGGGTAGAGACCCAGTACTTC.

V usage is TRBV5-4 and J usage is TRBJ1-1; 9 bases match TRBD1. The CDR3 has 14 residues. With V trimmed by 4 bases and J by 5 bases, 6 bases remained unmatched. CDR1 and CDR2 from the germline V gene are SGHNT and YYREEE (reference sequence). CDR3 loop: CASSAGQGRTEAFF. The CDR3 bases are TGTGCCAGCAGCGCCGGACAGGGGAGGACTGAAGCTTTCTTT.

The V gene is TRBV11-2, the J gene TRBJ2-5; 8 nucleotides align to TRBD1. The CDR3 is 15 amino acids. The V gene end was trimmed by 2 bases and the J gene end by 6 bases; junction bases not matched to a gene: 8. Germline loops: CDR1 SGHAT, CDR2 FQNNGV. Here the CDR3 DNA reads TGTGCCAGCAGCTTAAATTTAGGACAGGGAAAGACCCAGTACTTC. This codes for CASSLNLGQGKTQYF.

The chain is built from TRBV4-2 and TRBJ1-2, with 7 bases aligning to TRBD1. Trimming removed 4 bases from V and 0 bases from J; junction bases left unmatched: 8. The CDR3 is 16 amino acids. CDR1 is LGHNA, CDR2 YNFKEQ, per germline. The CDR3 sequence: CASSPSSGTANYGYTF. DNA for the CDR3: TGTGCCAGCAGCCCGTCCTCCGGGACAGCTAACTATGGCTACACCTTC.

The V and J genes are TRBV27 and TRBJ1-2; the match to TRBD1 covers 7 bases. CDR1 is MNHEY, CDR2 SMNVEV, per germline (reference sequence). CDR3 length: 15 residues. After removal of 5 bases from V and 3 bases from J, the junction contained 9 bases not matched to a gene. DNA for the CDR3: TGTGCCAGCAGTCTTAGGACAGGCCTCGACTATGGCTACACCTTC. Protein product: CASSLRTGLDYGYTF.

This chain links TRBV12-3 or TRBV12-4 with TRBJ1-1, with no clear D. The CDR3 loop spans 11 amino acids. The V end lost 6 bases, the J end lost 3 bases, and 5 bases lay between the germline ends. CDR3 DNA: TGTGCCAGCAGGTCTTACACTGAAGCTTTCTTT. Amino acids: CASRSYTEAFF.

V is TRBV28 and J is TRBJ2-7; 8 bases agree with TRBD1. Germline CDR1 MDHEN, CDR2 SYDVKM. CDR3 length: 15 amino acids. Trimming took 7 bases from V and 5 from J; bases not matched to a gene: 13. This CDR3 is CASTYSSTGVHEQYF. The CDR3 DNA reads TGTGCCAGCACCTATTCATCGACAGGGGTCCACGAGCAGTACTTC.

The chain couples TRBV28 to TRBJ1-3; D is perhaps TRBD1 (6 bases). CDR1 and CDR2 (germline): MDHEN, SYDVKM. Between the trimmed V and J ends, which lost 1 base and 3 bases, there was a span of 7 bases. CDR3 length: 14 residues. CDR3 sequence reads: CASSLSGVGNTIYF. The DNA of the CDR3 is TGTGCCAGCAGTTTATCAGGGGTTGGAAACACCATATATTTT.

The chain employs TRBV12-3 or TRBV12-4 and TRBJ2-1, with no clear D. V shed 3 bases and J shed 15 bases, with 15 bases lying between them. The CDR3 is 12 residues long. CDR3 region: CASSFIRTRGFF. CDR3 coding DNA: TGTGCCAGCAGTTTTATCAGGACCCGTGGGTTCTTC.

The gene calls are TRBV12-3 or TRBV12-4 and TRBJ1-1, with unresolved D. Trimming cost V 5 bases and J 1 base, with 5 bases left between them. CDR3 length: 12 amino acids. CDR3 protein: CASSLRNTEAFF. CDR3 bases: TGTGCCAGCAGTCTCAGGAACACTGAAGCTTTCTTT.

V usage is TRBV7-2 and J usage is TRBJ2-1, with D possibly TRBD1 on 7 matching bases. CDR3 size: 17 residues. Germline CDR1 SGHTA, CDR2 FQGNSA. V was clipped by 5 bases and J by 5 bases, with 22 bases between them. CDR3 in DNA: TGTGCCAGCAGCCGGAGGGACAGCCCCCTAACAAACAATGAGCAGTTCTTC. Translating gives CASSRRDSPLTNNEQFF.

The chain has TRBV3-1 (or the pseudogene TRBV3-2) and TRBJ1-1, with D perhaps TRBD1 (5 bases). The CDR3 is 12 amino acids. Germline CDR1 is LGHDT and CDR2 is YNNKEL (reference sequence). V gave up 4 bases and J gave up 5 bases, with 8 bases separating them. CDR3 residues: CASSRGRTEAFF. CDR3 coding DNA: TGTGCCAGCAGCCGGGGCAGAACTGAAGCTTTCTTT.

CDR3 loop: CASSLGTQGGRAFF. CDR3 DNA sequence: TGTGCCAGCAGCTTAGGTACACAGGGGGGACGAGCTTTCTTT. The V and J genes are TRBV11-3 and TRBJ1-1; 8 bases map to TRBD1. This CDR3 is 14 amino acids long. V lost 1 base to trimming and J lost 10 bases; unmatched junction nucleotides: 8. Germline lookup yields CDR1 SGHNT and CDR2 YENEEA. The full variable domain, with the rest looked up from reference TRBV11-3 and TRBJ1-1, is EAGVVQSPRYKIIEKKQPVAFWCNPISGHNTLYWYLQNLGQGPELLIRYENEEAVDDSQLPKDRFSAERLKGVDSTLKIQPAELGDSAVYLCASSLGTQGGRAFFGQGTRLTVV.

This chain connects TRBV5-5 to TRBJ2-2; the D call may be TRBD1 or TRBD2 (5 bases each). Trimming shortened V by 2 bases and J by 10 bases, and 15 bases separated the two germline ends. CDR1 SGHKS and CDR2 YYEKEE come from the germline V gene (reference sequence). This CDR3 comprises 14 residues. The CDR3 sequence: CASSFMGPQEELFF. CDR3 DNA: TGTGCCAGCAGCTTCATGGGACCTCAAGAGGAGCTGTTTTTT.

The rearrangement uses TRBV9 and TRBJ1-3; D remains unclear. The germline gives CDR1 SGDLS, CDR2 YYNGEE. This CDR3 contains 13 residues. V lost 3 bases and J 0 bases, leaving 4 bases between the germline ends. The CDR3 sequence is CASSDSSGNTIYF. The CDR3, as DNA: TGTGCCAGCAGCGACAGCTCTGGAAACACCATATATTTT.

The V call is TRBV7-9, the J call TRBJ1-2; D is unclear. The CDR3 has 15 residues. The ends were cut back, 0 bases at V and 1 base at J, with 9 bases in the middle. Per germline, CDR1 SEHNR and CDR2 FQNEAQ (reference sequence). The CDR3 spells CASSLALANNYGYTF. CDR3 DNA sequence: TGTGCCAGCAGCTTAGCCCTCGCTAATAACTATGGCTACACCTTC.

The chain recombines TRBV7-6 with TRBJ2-3; 10 positions match TRBD2. Per the germline V gene, CDR1 is SGHVS and CDR2 is FNYEAQ. J lost 3 bases, V lost 5 bases, and 8 bases had no gene match. This CDR3 is built from 16 residues. The CDR3 DNA reads TGTGCCAGCAGCCTTCAAGGGACTAGCGTTACAGATACGCAGTATTTT. Translated: CASSLQGTSVTDTQYF.

The rearrangement links TRBV29-1 to TRBJ1-1, with 7 bases matching TRBD1. Germline V gene lookup returns CDR1 SQVTM and CDR2 ANQGSEA. The CDR3 spans 13 residues. V lost 4 bases and J lost 5; bases outside the gene matches: 7. CDR3 DNA: TGCAGCGTTGTTCCGGACAGGACGACTGAAGCTTTCTTT. It codes for CSVVPDRTTEAFF.

The rearrangement uses TRBV4-2 and TRBJ1-2, with a weak D call TRBD1 (6 bases). V dropped 4 bases and J dropped 3 bases, with 12 bases sitting between them. This CDR3 has 14 amino acids. Germline V lookup: CDR1 LGHNA, CDR2 YNFKEQ. CDR3 bases: TGTGCCAGCAGCCCGGAGGGGGGCGACTATGGCTACACCTTC. The encoded protein is CASSPEGGDYGYTF.

The chain uses TRBV27 and TRBJ2-5, with TRBD2 matching over 8 bases. This CDR3 is 14 amino acids long. V was pared by 3 bases and J by 7 bases, with 7 bases of the junction left unmatched. CDR1 MNHEY and CDR2 SMNVEV come from the germline V gene (reference sequence). CDR3 DNA sequence: TGTGCCAGCAGTTTGACGGGAGGGCTTGGGACCCAGTACTTC. Translation gives CASSLTGGLGTQYF.

V is TRBV29-1 and J is TRBJ1-1, with unresolved D. Trimming cost V 4 bases and J 2 bases, with 11 bases left between them. Germline V gene sequence: CDR1 SQVTM, CDR2 ANQGSEA. The CDR3 consists of 13 residues. The CDR3 loop is CSVGRQLNTEAFF. DNA of the CDR3: TGCAGCGTTGGCCGGCAATTAAACACTGAAGCTTTCTTT.

The chain has TRBV5-4 and TRBJ2-5; 9 bases align to TRBD2. The CDR3 loop spans 18 amino acids. V shed 4 bases and J 2 bases; nucleotides not matched to a gene: 15. CDR1 is SGHNT and CDR2 is YYREEE in the germline V gene (reference sequence). CDR3 nucleotide sequence: TGTGCCAGCAGCCAAGCCTCTAGCGGGGCCCCGTGGCAAGAGACCCAGTACTTC. This sequence encodes CASSQASSGAPWQETQYF.

The chain combines TRBV5-1 with TRBJ2-7; 7 bases align to TRBD1. This CDR3 comprises 12 residues. Trimming cost V 7 bases and J 4 bases; bases outside gene matches: 5. Germline V gene lookup returns CDR1 SGHRS and CDR2 YFSETQ. CDR3 nucleotide sequence: TGCGCCAGCTACAACAGGGGATACGAGCAGTACTTC. Translating it yields CASYNRGYEQYF.